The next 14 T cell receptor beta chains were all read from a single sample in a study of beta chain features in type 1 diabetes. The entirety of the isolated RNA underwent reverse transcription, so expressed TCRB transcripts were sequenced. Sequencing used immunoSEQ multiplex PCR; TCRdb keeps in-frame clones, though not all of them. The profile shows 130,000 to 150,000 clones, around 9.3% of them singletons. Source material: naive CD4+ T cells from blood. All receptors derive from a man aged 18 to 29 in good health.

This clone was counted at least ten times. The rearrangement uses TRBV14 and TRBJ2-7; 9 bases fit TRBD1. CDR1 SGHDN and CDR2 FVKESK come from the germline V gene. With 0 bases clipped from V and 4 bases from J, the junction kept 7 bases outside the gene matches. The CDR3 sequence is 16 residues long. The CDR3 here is CASSQDPGQGGYEQYF. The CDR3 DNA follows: TGTGCCAGCAGCCAAGATCCGGGACAGGGTGGTTACGAGCAGTACTTC.

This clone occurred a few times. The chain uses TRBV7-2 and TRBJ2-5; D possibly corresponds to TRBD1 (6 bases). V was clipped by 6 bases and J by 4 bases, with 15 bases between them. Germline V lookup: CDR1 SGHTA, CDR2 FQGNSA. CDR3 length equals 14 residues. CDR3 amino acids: CASSPQGHGETQYF. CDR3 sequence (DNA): TGTGCCAGCAGTCCACAGGGACACGGAGAGACCCAGTACTTC.

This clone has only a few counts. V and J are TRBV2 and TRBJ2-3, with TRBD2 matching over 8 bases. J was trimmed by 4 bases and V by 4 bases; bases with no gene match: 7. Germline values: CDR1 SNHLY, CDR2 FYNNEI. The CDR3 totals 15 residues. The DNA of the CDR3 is TGTGCCAGCAGTGCCCGGGGGGGTCTGGCAGATACGCAGTATTTT. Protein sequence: CASSARGGLADTQYF.

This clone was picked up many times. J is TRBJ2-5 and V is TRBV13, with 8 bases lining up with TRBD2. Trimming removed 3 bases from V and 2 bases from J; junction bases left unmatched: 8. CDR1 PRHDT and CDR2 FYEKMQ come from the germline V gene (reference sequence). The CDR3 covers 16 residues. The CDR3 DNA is TGTGCCAGCAGCTTTTCCGCGGGGGGTCTACAAGAGACCCAGTACTTC. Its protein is CASSFSAGGLQETQYF. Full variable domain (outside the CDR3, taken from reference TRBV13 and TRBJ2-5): AAGVIQSPRHLIKEKRETATLKCYPIPRHDTVYWYQQGPGQDPQFLISFYEKMQSDKGSIPDRFSAQQFSDYHSELNMSSLELGDSALYFCASSFSAGGLQETQYFGPGTRLLVL.

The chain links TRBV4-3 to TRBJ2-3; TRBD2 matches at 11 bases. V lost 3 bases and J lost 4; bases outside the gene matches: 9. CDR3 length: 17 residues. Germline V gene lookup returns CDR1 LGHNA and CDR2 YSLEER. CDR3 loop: CASSHGPTSGVADTQYF. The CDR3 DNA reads TGCGCCAGCAGCCACGGACCGACTAGCGGGGTAGCAGATACGCAGTATTTT.

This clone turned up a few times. Here the CDR3 reads CATSRAGQASGNTIYF. The CDR3 region has the DNA TGTGCCACCAGCAGAGCGGGACAAGCCTCTGGAAACACCATATATTTT. The V gene is TRBV15, the J gene TRBJ1-3; the D gene is possibly TRBD1 (6 bases). Trimming shortened V by 1 base and J by 0 bases, and 10 bases separated the two germline ends. CDR1 is LNHNV and CDR2 is YYDKDF in the germline V gene (reference sequence). This CDR3 region has 16 residues.

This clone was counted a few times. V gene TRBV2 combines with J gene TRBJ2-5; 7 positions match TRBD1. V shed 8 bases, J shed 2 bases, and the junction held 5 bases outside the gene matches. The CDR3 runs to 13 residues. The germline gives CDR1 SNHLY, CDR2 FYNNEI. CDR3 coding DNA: TGTGCCAGCGCCCGGGACAGACAAGAGACCCAGTACTTC. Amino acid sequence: CASARDRQETQYF.

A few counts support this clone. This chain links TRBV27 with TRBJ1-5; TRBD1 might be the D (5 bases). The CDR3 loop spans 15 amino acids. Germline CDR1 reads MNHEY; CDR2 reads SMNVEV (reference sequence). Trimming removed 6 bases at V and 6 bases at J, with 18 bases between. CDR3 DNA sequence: TGTGCCAGCAGCCGTTTTTCAGGGTATGTTCAGCCCCAGCATTTT. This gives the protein CASSRFSGYVQPQHF.

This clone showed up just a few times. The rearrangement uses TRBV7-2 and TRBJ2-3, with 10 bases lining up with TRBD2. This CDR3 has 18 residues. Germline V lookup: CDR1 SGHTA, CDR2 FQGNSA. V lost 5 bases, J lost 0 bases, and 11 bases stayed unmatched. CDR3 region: CASSHRTATSGSTDTQYF. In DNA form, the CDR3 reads TGTGCCAGCAGCCACAGAACAGCGACTAGCGGGAGCACAGATACGCAGTATTTT.

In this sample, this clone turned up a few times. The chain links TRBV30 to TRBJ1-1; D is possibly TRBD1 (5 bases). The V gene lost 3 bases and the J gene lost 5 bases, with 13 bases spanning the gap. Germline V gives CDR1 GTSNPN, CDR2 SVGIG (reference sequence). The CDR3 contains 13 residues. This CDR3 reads CAWSRGLGTEAFF. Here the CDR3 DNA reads TGTGCCTGGAGCCGGGGGTTGGGAACTGAAGCTTTCTTT.

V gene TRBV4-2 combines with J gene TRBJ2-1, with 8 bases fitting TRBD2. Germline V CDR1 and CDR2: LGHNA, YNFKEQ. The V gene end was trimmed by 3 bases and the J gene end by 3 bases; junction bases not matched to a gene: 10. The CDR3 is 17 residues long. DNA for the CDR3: TGTGCCAGCAGCCAGGCTCCGGGACTAGGGGACTACAATGAGCAGTTCTTC. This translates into CASSQAPGLGDYNEQFF.

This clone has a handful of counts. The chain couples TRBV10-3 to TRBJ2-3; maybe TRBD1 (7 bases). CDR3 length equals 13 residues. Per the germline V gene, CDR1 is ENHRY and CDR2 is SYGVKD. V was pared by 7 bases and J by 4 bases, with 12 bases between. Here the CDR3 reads CAITDRDSDTQYF. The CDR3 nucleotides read TGTGCCATCACCGACAGGGACTCAGATACGCAGTATTTT.

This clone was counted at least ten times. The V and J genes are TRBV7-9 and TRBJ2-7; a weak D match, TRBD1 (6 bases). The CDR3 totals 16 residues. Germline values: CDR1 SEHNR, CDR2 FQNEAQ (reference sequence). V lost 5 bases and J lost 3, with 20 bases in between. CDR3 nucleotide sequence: TGTGCCAGCAGCACCCTGCGGTCGGACAGAGTCTACGAGCAGTACTTC. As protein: CASSTLRSDRVYEQYF.

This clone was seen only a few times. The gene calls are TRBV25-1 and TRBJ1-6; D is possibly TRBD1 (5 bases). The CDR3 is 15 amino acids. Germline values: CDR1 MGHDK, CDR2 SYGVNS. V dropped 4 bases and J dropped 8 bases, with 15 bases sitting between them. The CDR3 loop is CASSGAGTRDSPLHF. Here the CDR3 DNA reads TGTGCCAGCAGTGGAGCAGGGACTAGGGATTCACCCCTCCACTTT.